This paragraph reports one T cell receptor beta chain. Repertoires were generated with immunoSEQ multiplex PCR, while TCRdb's copy carries only in-frame clones and drops some. The sample consists of tens of thousands of clones, 75% to 95% of them appearing once. These data are taken from a study of graft-versus-host responses after intestinal transplantation. For the study at large: Recipients were all induced with anti-thymocyte globulin, then given tacrolimus and steroids for 2 to 3 years.

Trimming cost V 2 bases and J 7 bases, with 9 bases left between them. Looked up from germline, CDR1 is KGHSH and CDR2 is LQKENI. CDR3 size: 13 residues. This clonotype was obtained from a human patient who received an intestinal transplant, so some T cells may come from the graft donor. This material consisted of PBMCs, taken approximately 97 weeks after intestinal transplant. The chain uses TRBV18 and TRBJ2-1; no clear D. The chain's CDR3 is CASSPVALNEQFF. The DNA of the CDR3 is TGTGCCAGCTCACCAGTAGCCTTGAATGAGCAGTTCTTC.